The 11 T cell receptor beta chains below all came from one sample that was sequenced in a study of blood T cell repertoires in COVID-19. Profiled with immunoSEQ multiplex PCR; TCRdb holds only in-frame clones, not every one. This table has almost 95,000 clones, about four fifths appearing once. Sequencing was performed on peripheral blood. Receptors were obtained from a man in his 60s with acute or convalescent COVID-19.

The V call is TRBV5-1, the J call TRBJ1-4; 9 bases are a match to TRBD1. CDR1 is SGHRS and CDR2 is YFSETQ in the germline V gene. The length of the CDR3 is 19 residues. The V segment lost 5 bases and the J segment 3 bases; nucleotides outside the gene matches: 17. The chain's CDR3 is CASSPGIRGQGFSNEKLFF. The CDR3 DNA reads TGCGCCAGCAGTCCCGGGATTAGGGGACAGGGTTTTTCTAATGAAAAACTGTTTTTT.

V usage is TRBV6-2 or TRBV6-3 and J usage is TRBJ2-1, with D unclear. The CDR3 runs to 13 residues. From germline, CDR1 is MNHEY and CDR2 SVGEGT. Deletions cut 4 bases from V and 6 bases from J, with 10 bases between. The CDR3 bases are TGTGCCAGCAGTTTGGGCTTTGGCAATGAGCAGTTCTTC. This gives the protein CASSLGFGNEQFF.

This sequence joins TRBV29-1 and TRBJ1-4; D remains ambiguous. V lost 4 bases, J lost 5 bases, and 8 bases lay in between. This CDR3 spans 12 amino acids. CDR1 SQVTM and CDR2 ANQGSEA come from the germline V gene. The CDR3 coding sequence is TGCAGCGTTGGGATCGGGAATGAAAAACTGTTTTTT. Its protein is CSVGIGNEKLFF.

This clone has only one observation. The J gene is TRBJ1-1, the V gene TRBV7-9; 8 nucleotides match TRBD1. Germline CDR1 is SEHNR and CDR2 is FQNEAQ (reference sequence). The V segment lost 1 base and the J segment 6 bases; nucleotides outside the gene matches: 4. The CDR3 is 14 residues long. The CDR3 DNA reads TGTGCCAGCAGCTTAGGGACAGGGCTCCCTGAAGCTTTCTTT. This translates into CASSLGTGLPEAFF.

The chain recombines TRBV6-5 with TRBJ1-6, with TRBD1 identical over 7 bases. Germline CDR1 reads MNHEY; CDR2 reads SVGAGI. Trimming removed 8 bases from V and 9 bases from J; junction bases left unmatched: 10. CDR3 length equals 14 residues. The CDR3 sequence: CASATNRGGSPLHF. The DNA for the CDR3 is TGTGCCAGCGCGACAAACAGGGGAGGTTCACCCCTCCACTTT.

For the CDR3, the DNA is TGTGCCAGCAGGCGGACAGGGGAATACGAGCAGTACTTC. Encoded protein: CASRRTGEYEQYF. The gene calls are TRBV25-1 and TRBJ2-7; 9 bases line up with TRBD1. Germline V gene data show CDR1 as MGHDK and CDR2 as SYGVNS. Trimming removed 6 bases from V and 4 bases from J; junction bases left unmatched: 4. The CDR3 extends over 13 amino acids.

The chain recombines TRBV27 with TRBJ2-7; 9 bases are shared with TRBD2. V was clipped by 5 bases and J by 3 bases; unmatched bases: 2. This CDR3 has 13 amino acids. Germline lookup yields CDR1 MNHEY and CDR2 SMNVEV (reference sequence). CDR3 in amino acids: CASSPSGDYEQYF. The CDR3 DNA follows: TGTGCCAGCAGTCCTAGCGGGGACTACGAGCAGTACTTC.

The chain has TRBV7-2 and TRBJ1-2; D gene uncertain. The CDR3 consists of 13 residues. Per germline, CDR1 SGHTA and CDR2 FQGNSA. Deletions cut 3 bases from V and 7 bases from J, with 12 bases between. In DNA, the CDR3 is TGTGCCAGCAGCTTGGGAAGCGGCTTTGGCTACACCTTC. Its protein is CASSLGSGFGYTF.

The rearrangement joins TRBV6-5 to TRBJ1-6; unclear D gene. The CDR3 spans 14 residues. Germline V gene data show CDR1 as MNHEY and CDR2 as SVGAGI. The V end lost 4 bases, the J end lost 6 bases, and 10 bases lay between the germline ends. CDR3 sequence (DNA): TGTGCCAGCAGTTCCTCAGCAACTAATTCACCCCTCCACTTT. Translating it yields CASSSSATNSPLHF.

This clone was picked up one time. The chain is built from TRBV6-5 and TRBJ1-5; maybe TRBD1 (6 bases). Germline V gene data show CDR1 as MNHEY and CDR2 as SVGAGI. V was clipped by 6 bases and J by 4 bases, with 13 bases between them. The CDR3 extends over 14 amino acids. The CDR3 coding sequence is TGTGCCAGCAGCCAACAGGGTAGAAATCAGCCCCAGCATTTT. Translating gives CASSQQGRNQPQHF.

The V and J genes are TRBV6-1 and TRBJ1-6; the match to TRBD1 covers 7 bases. CDR3 length: 17 residues. Per the germline V gene, CDR1 is MNHNS and CDR2 is SASEGT. The junction had 4 bases not matched to a gene; V was cut back by 1 base and J by 1 base. This CDR3 reads CASSEGQGKSYNSPLHF. CDR3 in DNA: TGTGCCAGCAGTGAAGGACAGGGAAAGTCCTATAATTCACCCCTCCACTTT.